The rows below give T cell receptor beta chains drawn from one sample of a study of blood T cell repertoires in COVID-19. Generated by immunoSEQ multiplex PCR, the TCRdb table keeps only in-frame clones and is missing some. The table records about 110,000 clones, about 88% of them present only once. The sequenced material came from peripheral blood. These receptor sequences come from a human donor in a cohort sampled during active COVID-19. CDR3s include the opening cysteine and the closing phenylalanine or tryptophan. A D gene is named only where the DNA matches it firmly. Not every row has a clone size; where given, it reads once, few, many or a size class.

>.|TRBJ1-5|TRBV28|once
CASRKGGNQPQHF
TGTGCCAGCAGAAAGGGGGGCAATCAGCCCCAGCATTTT
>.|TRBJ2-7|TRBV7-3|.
CASSLGGGPYEQYF
TGTGCCAGCAGCTTAGGTGGGGGCCCCTACGAGCAGTACTTC
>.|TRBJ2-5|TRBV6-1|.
CASSEIGGQQETQYF
TGTGCCAGCAGTGAAATAGGAGGACAGCAAGAGACCCAGTACTTC
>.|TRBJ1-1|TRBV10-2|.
CASSEIYRSNTEAFF
TGCGCCAGCAGTGAGATCTACAGATCGAACACTGAAGCTTTCTTT
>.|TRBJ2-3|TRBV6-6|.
CASSYGGTSTDTQYF
TGTGCCAGCAGTTACGGCGGGACTAGCACAGATACGCAGTATTTT
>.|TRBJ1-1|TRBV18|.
CASSPTDTEAFF
TGTGCCAGCTCACCGACAGACACTGAAGCTTTCTTT
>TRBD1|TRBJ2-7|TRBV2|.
CASTRDRVHEQYF
TGTGCCAGCACACGCGACAGGGTACACGAGCAGTACTTC
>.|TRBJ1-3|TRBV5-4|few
CASSSGFAGNTIYF
TGTGCCAGCAGCTCAGGGTTCGCGGGAAACACCATATATTTT
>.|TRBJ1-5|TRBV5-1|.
CASSAGQNQPQHF
TGCGCCAGCAGCGCCGGACAGAATCAGCCCCAGCATTTT
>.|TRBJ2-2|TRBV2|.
CASSEGQQGNGELFF
TGTGCCAGCAGTGAAGGACAACAGGGCAACGGGGAGCTGTTTTTT
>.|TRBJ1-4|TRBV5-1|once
CASSLEGDPREKLFF
TGCGCCAGCAGCTTGGAAGGGGATCCGCGTGAAAAACTGTTTTTT
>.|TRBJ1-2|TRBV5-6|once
CASSLGSTANYGYTF
TGTGCCAGCAGCTTGGGATCGACAGCTAACTATGGCTACACCTTC
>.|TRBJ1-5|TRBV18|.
CASSPDRNQPQHF
TGTGCCAGCTCACCAGACAGAAATCAGCCCCAGCATTTT
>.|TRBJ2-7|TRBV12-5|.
CASGLVPDEQYF
TGTGCTAGTGGTTTGGTACCGGACGAGCAGTACTTC
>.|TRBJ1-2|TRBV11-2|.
CASSLLHRALGYGYTF
TGTGCCAGCAGCTTACTCCACAGGGCCCTTGGCTATGGCTACACCTTC
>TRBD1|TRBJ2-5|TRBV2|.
CASSARTGVGHF
TGTGCCAGCAGTGCGAGGACAGGCGTTGGGCACTTC
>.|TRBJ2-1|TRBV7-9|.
CASSLGTDNEQFF
TGTGCCAGCAGCTTAGGCACAGACAATGAGCAGTTCTTC
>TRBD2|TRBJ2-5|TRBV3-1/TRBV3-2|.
CASSQIGWELAGQETQYF
TGTGCCAGCAGCCAGATAGGCTGGGAACTAGCGGGGCAAGAGACCCAGTACTTC
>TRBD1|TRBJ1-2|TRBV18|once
CASSPADRDGYTF
TGTGCCAGCTCACCGGCCGACAGGGATGGCTACACCTTC
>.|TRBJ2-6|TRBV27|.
CASSLFTGANVLTF
TGTGCCAGCAGTTTGTTCACTGGGGCCAACGTCCTGACTTTC
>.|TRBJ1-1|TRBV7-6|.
CASSFSANTEAFF
TGTGCCAGCAGCTTCAGCGCTAACACTGAAGCTTTCTTT
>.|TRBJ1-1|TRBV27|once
CASSLWAREPGLEAFF
TGTGCCAGCAGTTTATGGGCCCGGGAGCCCGGGTTAGAAGCTTTCTTT
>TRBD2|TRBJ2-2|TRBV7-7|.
CASSLARASGPNTGELFF
TGTGCTAGCAGCTTAGCGCGGGCTAGCGGGCCGAACACCGGGGAGCTGTTTTTT
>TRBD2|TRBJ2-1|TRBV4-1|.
CASSQPGLAGEDEQFF
TGCGCCAGCAGCCAGCCGGGACTAGCGGGAGAAGATGAGCAGTTCTTC
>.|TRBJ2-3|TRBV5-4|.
CASSPVGGRTDTQYF
TGTGCCAGCAGCCCGGTGGGCGGGCGCACAGATACGCAGTATTTT
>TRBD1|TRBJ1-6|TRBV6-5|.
CASSGQGDSPLHF
TGTGCCAGCAGCGGACAGGGGGACTCACCCCTCCACTTT
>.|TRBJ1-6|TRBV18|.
CASSPLDGGNSPLHF
TGTGCCAGCTCACCACTGGACGGAGGGAATTCACCCCTCCACTTT
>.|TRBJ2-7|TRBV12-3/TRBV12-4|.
CASSLGRDEQYF
TGTGCCAGCAGTTTAGGCAGGGACGAGCAGTACTTC
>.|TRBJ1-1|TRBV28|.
CASTQWETQNTEAFF
TGTGCCAGCACCCAGTGGGAGACGCAGAACACTGAAGCTTTCTTT
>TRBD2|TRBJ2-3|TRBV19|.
CASRTGTSGDTQYF
TGTGCCAGTAGAACCGGGACTAGTGGAGATACGCAGTATTTT
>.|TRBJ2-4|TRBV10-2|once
CASNQGRGAKNIQYF
TGCGCCAGCAACCAGGGGAGGGGAGCCAAAAACATTCAGTACTTC
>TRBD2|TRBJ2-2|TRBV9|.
CASSVGVSGVDGELFF
TGTGCCAGCAGCGTAGGGGTGAGCGGGGTAGACGGGGAGCTGTTTTTT
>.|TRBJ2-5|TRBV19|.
CASSIDRGETQYF
TGTGCCAGTAGTATAGATCGGGGAGAGACCCAGTACTTC
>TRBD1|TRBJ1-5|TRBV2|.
CASSGGTGSGQPQHF
TGTGCCAGCAGTGGAGGGACAGGGAGCGGTCAGCCCCAGCATTTT
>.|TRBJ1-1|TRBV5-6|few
CASSLGGQFYTEAFF
TGTGCCAGCAGCTTGGGGGGCCAATTCTACACTGAAGCTTTCTTT
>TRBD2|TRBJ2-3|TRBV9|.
CASSRVAGGGDTQYF
TGTGCCAGCAGCAGAGTAGCGGGAGGGGGAGATACGCAGTATTTT
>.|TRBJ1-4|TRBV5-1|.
CASSLGAAATNEKLFF
TGCGCCAGCAGCTTGGGTGCGGCAGCAACTAATGAAAAACTGTTTTTT
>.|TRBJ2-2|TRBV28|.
CASTTRGIRGDPYTGELFF
TGTGCCAGCACAACTCGGGGGATAAGGGGAGACCCATACACCGGGGAGCTGTTTTTT
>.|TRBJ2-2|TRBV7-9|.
CASSTPIGDAHGELFF
TGTGCCAGCAGTACACCGATAGGGGATGCTCACGGGGAGCTGTTTTTT
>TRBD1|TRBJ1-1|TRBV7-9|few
CASSFRGLQNTEAFF
TGTGCCAGCAGCTTCAGGGGGCTACAGAACACTGAAGCTTTCTTT
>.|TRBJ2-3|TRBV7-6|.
CASSLESRHTDTQYF
TGTGCCAGCAGCTTAGAATCACGACACACAGATACGCAGTATTTT
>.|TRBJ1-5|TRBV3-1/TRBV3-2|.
CASSHRGRNQPQHF
TGTGCCAGCAGCCACAGAGGAAGAAATCAGCCCCAGCATTTT
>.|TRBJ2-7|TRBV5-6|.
CASSLVERSSYEQYF
TGTGCCAGCAGCTTGGTCGAAAGGAGCTCCTACGAGCAGTACTTC
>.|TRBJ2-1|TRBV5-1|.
CASSLVLAANEQFF
TGCGCCAGCAGCTTGGTTCTAGCAGCGAATGAGCAGTTCTTC
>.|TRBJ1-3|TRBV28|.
CASFPQPGNTIYF
TGTGCCAGCTTCCCACAGCCTGGAAACACCATATATTTT
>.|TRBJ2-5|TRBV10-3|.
CATAAGARQETQYF
TGTGCCACTGCTGCGGGGGCACGGCAAGAGACCCAGTACTTC
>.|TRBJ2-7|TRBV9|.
CASSVDSGHYEQYF
TGTGCCAGCAGCGTAGATTCAGGACACTACGAGCAGTACTTC
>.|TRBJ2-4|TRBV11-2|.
CASSLVGRAYLAKNIQYF
TGTGCCAGCAGCTTAGTCGGCAGGGCTTACCTAGCCAAAAACATTCAGTACTTC
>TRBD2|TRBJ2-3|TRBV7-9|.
CASSNPGLAGGSTDTQYF
TGTGCCAGCAGCAACCCGGGACTAGCGGGAGGGTCCACAGATACGCAGTATTTT
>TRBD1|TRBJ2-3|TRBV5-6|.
CASRADRGPGDTQYF
TGTGCCAGCAGGGCGGACAGGGGGCCTGGAGATACGCAGTATTTT